What follows describes a single TCR beta chain. What antigen it recognizes has not been identified. The record has no base qualities; no much larger clone is one base away. For CDR1 and CDR2, the germline V gene lists SGHDT and YYEEEE. Trimming accounts for 4 bases at V and 4 bases at J, while the number of junction bases matched to no gene is 7. Spanning cysteine to phenylalanine, the CDR3 consists of 16 amino acids. CDR3 DNA is the only sequence kept; it has 48 bases, read in frame from the first base. This sample was taken from a study of technical replicates of blood from several donors (dated by TCRdb to about 2017). The protocol used for the library was the immunoSEQ multiplex PCR assay. As stored in TCRdb, this immuneACCESS dataset retains in-frame rearrangements with V and J assigned. A fraction of the clones does not appear; measured against another copy, unresolved V genes explain less than half of the discrepancy, and the remainder lacks a known reason. This sample is represented by around 50,000 clones; approximately 90% of them were singletons. 3.5% to 4.5% of the sample is held by the ten biggest clonotypes.

The clonotype comes from a human donor in good health. Some clones in this sample may be carry-over from other donors' samples. Material: PBMCs. The rearrangement combines TRBV5-6 with TRBJ2-3; 12 central nucleotides agree with TRBD2. The CDR3 protein: CASSGWTSGTPDTQYF. In nucleotides, the sequence is TGTGCCAGCAGCGGGTGGACTAGCGGGACCCCAGATACGCAGTATTTT.